These 22 T cell receptor beta chains were all obtained from the same sample, sequenced in a study of vaccination effects on CD4 cells after COVID-19. The data were produced by immunoSEQ multiplex PCR, yet TCRdb's version contains in-frame clones alone and is incomplete. The sample records 72,000 or so clones, just under 75% being singletons. Their specific antigens are unknown. Upon completion of 10 to 11 days in culture, CD4+ T cells were isolated. Two doses of BNT162b2 or mRNA-1273 vaccine were administered to participants. Sequences were derived from CD4+ T cells from PBMCs cultured without peptide, sampled after COVID-19 vaccination. These receptors came from a human donor who received a COVID-19 vaccine.

This clone was observed once. The CDR3 region is CASSLGQTGELFF. In nucleotides, the CDR3 is TGCGCCAGCAGCTTGGGACAGACCGGGGAGCTGTTTTTT. V usage is TRBV5-1 and J usage is TRBJ2-2; the D gene is possibly TRBD1 (5 bases). V dropped 0 bases and J dropped 5 bases, with 5 bases sitting between them. The germline V gene encodes CDR1 SGHRS and CDR2 YFSETQ. This CDR3 has 13 amino acids.

This chain joins TRBV7-8 and TRBJ2-3, with 9 bases identical to TRBD2. CDR1 SGHVS and CDR2 FQNEAQ come from the germline V gene. There are 16 residues in the CDR3. With 3 bases clipped from V and 5 bases from J, the junction kept 9 bases outside the gene matches. The CDR3 nucleotides are TGTGCCAGCAGCTTCGGTAGGGGACTAGCAGGAGATACGCAGTATTTT. It codes for CASSFGRGLAGDTQYF.

The J gene is TRBJ2-7, the V gene TRBV3-1 (or the pseudogene TRBV3-2), with D perhaps TRBD1 (7 bases). V was shortened by 4 bases and J by 6 bases, with 10 bases between the two germline ends. Germline CDR1 reads LGHDT; CDR2 reads YNNKEL (reference sequence). This CDR3 spans 12 amino acids. In DNA form, the CDR3 reads TGTGCCAGCAGCCTCCAGGGGGGCGAGCAGTACGTC. The encoded protein is CASSLQGGEQYV.

The gene calls are TRBV5-6 and TRBJ1-5; unclear D gene. V was trimmed by 0 bases and J by 9 bases, leaving 13 bases between them. CDR1 SGHDT and CDR2 YYEEEE come from the germline V gene. This CDR3 spans 14 amino acids. For the CDR3, the DNA is TGTGCCAGCAGCTTGGGTGAAGGGATGACGCCCCAGCATTTT. Translating gives CASSLGEGMTPQHF. The variable domain in full, with the rest retrieved from reference TRBV5-6 and TRBJ1-5, is DAGVTQSPTHLIKTRGQQVTLRCSPKSGHDTVSWYQQALGQGPQFIFQYYEEEERQRGNFPDRFSGHQFPNYSSELNVNALLLGDSALYLCASSLGEGMTPQHFGDGTRLSIL.

This clone is classed as medium-sized. V gene TRBV28 combines with J gene TRBJ2-1, with D maybe TRBD1 (6 bases). Germline V gene lookup returns CDR1 MDHEN and CDR2 SYDVKM. The CDR3 is 15 amino acids. Trimming took 2 bases from V and 4 from J, leaving 12 bases between them. The CDR3 loop is CASSLQGTVYNEQFF. As DNA, the CDR3 is TGTGCCAGCAGTTTACAGGGGACGGTTTACAATGAGCAGTTCTTC.

The J gene is TRBJ1-5, the V gene TRBV11-2; a possible D gene is TRBD1 (6 bases). CDR3 length: 15 residues. V dropped 0 bases and J dropped 9 bases, with 15 bases sitting between them. The germline V gene encodes CDR1 SGHAT and CDR2 FQNNGV. CDR3 DNA: TGTGCCAGCAGCTTAGATATGGACAGTAGTCGGCCCCAGCATTTT. Translated, it gives CASSLDMDSSRPQHF.

The rearrangement joins TRBV2 to TRBJ1-5; D call uncertain. In germline, CDR1 is SNHLY, CDR2 FYNNEI. CDR3 length: 14 residues. V shed 4 bases and J shed 2 bases, with 9 bases lying between them. As DNA, the CDR3 is TGTGCCAGCAGTGGAGGGAATCGCAATCAGCCCCAGCATTTT. It specifies CASSGGNRNQPQHF.

V is TRBV2 and J is TRBJ1-1, with a weak D call TRBD1 (5 bases). V lost 6 bases and J lost 6, with 8 bases in between. The germline V gene encodes CDR1 SNHLY and CDR2 FYNNEI. The CDR3 length is 11 residues. CDR3 nucleotides: TGTGCCAGCAGAGACAGAGCTGAAGCTTTCTTT. Translated: CASRDRAEAFF.

The rearrangement uses TRBV12-3 or TRBV12-4 and TRBJ1-2; 8 positions match TRBD1. J was trimmed by 8 bases and V by 4 bases; bases with no gene match: 6. The CDR3 runs 13 residues. The CDR3 DNA is TGTGCCAGCAGTTCGGCAGGGGGCAGGGGCTACACCTTC. Protein product: CASSSAGGRGYTF.

The chain links TRBV9 to TRBJ2-1; TRBD2 aligns across 9 bases. In germline, CDR1 is SGDLS, CDR2 YYNGEE. V shed 0 bases, J shed 5 bases, and the junction held 9 bases outside the gene matches. The CDR3 is 17 amino acids. The CDR3 region is CASSVALQRGDNNEQFF. CDR3 nucleotide sequence: TGTGCCAGCAGCGTAGCTTTACAGCGGGGGGACAACAATGAGCAGTTCTTC.

The CDR3 coding sequence is TGTGCCAGCAGTCTGCGGACTGAAGCTTTCTTT. Translation gives CASSLRTEAFF. The chain links TRBV12-3 or TRBV12-4 to TRBJ1-1; D remains unclear. Trimming took off 5 bases at V and 5 bases at J, with 6 bases between the two ends. This CDR3 contains 11 residues.

J is TRBJ2-5 and V is TRBV18, with D perhaps assigned TRBD1 or TRBD2 (6 bases each). The CDR3 has 14 residues. V lost 8 bases and J 4 bases, leaving 17 bases between the germline ends. Germline loops: CDR1 KGHSH, CDR2 LQKENI. The CDR3 here is CASVPGAGRETQYF. The CDR3, as DNA: TGTGCCAGCGTCCCGGGGGCGGGGAGAGAGACCCAGTACTTC. Complete variable domain (other parts from reference TRBV18 and TRBJ2-5): NAGVMQNPRHLVRRRGQEARLRCSPMKGHSHVYWYRQLPEEGLKFMVYLQKENIIDESGMPKERFSAEFPKEGPSILRIQQVVRGDSAAYFCASVPGAGRETQYFGPGTRLLVL.

The chain recombines TRBV18 with TRBJ1-6; D call uncertain. Germline assignment: CDR1 KGHSH and CDR2 LQKENI. This CDR3 spans 15 amino acids. Trimming shortened V by 3 bases and J by 10 bases, and 16 bases separated the two germline ends. DNA of the CDR3: TGTGCCAGCTCACCCCCTCCGGAAGGTGGCTCACCCCTCCACTTT. It yields the protein CASSPPPEGGSPLHF.

This clone came up once. This chain joins TRBV18 and TRBJ2-5, with TRBD1 identical over 7 bases. Germline CDR1 and CDR2: KGHSH and LQKENI. Germline trimming cut 3 bases from V and 5 bases from J; bases unmatched to any gene: 9. The CDR3 runs to 15 residues. CDR3 in amino acids: CASSPNRGTEETQYF. In DNA form, the CDR3 reads TGTGCCAGCTCACCCAACAGGGGAACGGAGGAGACCCAGTACTTC.

This chain joins TRBV27 and TRBJ2-7; D is unclear. Germline V lookup: CDR1 MNHEY, CDR2 SMNVEV (reference sequence). This CDR3 region has 13 residues. The ends were cut back, 5 bases at V and 0 bases at J, with 8 bases in the middle. The CDR3 spells CASSLLSSYEQYV. The CDR3 DNA is TGTGCCAGCAGTCTCTTGAGCTCCTACGAGCAGTACGTC.

The chain is built from TRBV10-2 and TRBJ1-2, with 8 bases aligning to TRBD1. The junction had 3 bases not matched to a gene; V was cut back by 4 bases and J by 5 bases. Germline values: CDR1 WSHSY, CDR2 SAAADI. The CDR3 sequence is 13 residues long. The CDR3 loop reads CASSGTGTYGYTF. DNA of the CDR3: TGCGCCAGCAGTGGGACAGGGACTTATGGCTACACCTTC.

The chain links TRBV7-9 to TRBJ2-7, with a weak D call TRBD1 (7 bases). From germline, CDR1 is SEHNR and CDR2 FQNEAQ (reference sequence). The CDR3 covers 15 residues. Trimming left V 0 bases short and J 3 bases short, with 12 bases between. This chain's CDR3 is CASSLAGGQSYEQYV. As DNA, the CDR3 is TGTGCCAGCAGCTTAGCCGGGGGACAGAGCTACGAGCAGTACGTC.

The chain uses TRBV3-1 (or the pseudogene TRBV3-2) and TRBJ2-2, with 7 bases matching TRBD2. With 4 bases clipped from V and 3 bases from J, the junction kept 5 bases outside the gene matches. The CDR3 sequence is 15 residues long. Germline CDR1 reads LGHDT; CDR2 reads YNNKEL (reference sequence). The CDR3 coding sequence is TGTGCCAGCAGCCCTCAGCGGGGTTACACCGGGGAGCTGTTTTTT. Protein: CASSPQRGYTGELFF.

The chain uses TRBV9 and TRBJ1-2, with 7 bases identical to TRBD1. In germline, CDR1 is SGDLS, CDR2 YYNGEE. Trimming removed 3 bases from V and 3 bases from J; junction bases left unmatched: 8. The CDR3 runs to 15 residues. The CDR3 sequence: CASSATGTAYYGYTF. In DNA, the CDR3 is TGTGCCAGCAGCGCGACAGGGACGGCATACTATGGCTACACCTTC.

This rearrangement joins TRBV7-2 to TRBJ1-4; 8 bases are shared with TRBD1. Germline lookup yields CDR1 SGHTA and CDR2 FQGNSA. V gave up 4 bases and J gave up 5 bases; unmatched junction bases: 9. The CDR3 spans 16 residues. CDR3 DNA: TGTGCCAGCAGCTACGGAGGACAGGGCGGGAATGAAAAACTGTTTTTT. Translation: CASSYGGQGGNEKLFF.

This clone was found once. The chain carries TRBV19 and TRBJ2-2; TRBD2 might be the D (6 bases). There are 15 residues in the CDR3. Germline V CDR1 and CDR2: LNHDA, SQIVND (reference sequence). V was shortened by 5 bases and J by 5 bases, with 15 bases between the two germline ends. DNA of the CDR3: TGTGCCAGTAGTGCAGTTTCACGGGGGACCGGGGAGCTGTTTTTT. This translates into CASSAVSRGTGELFF. The entire variable domain, with the rest obtained from reference TRBV19 and TRBJ2-2, is as follows: DGGITQSPKYLFRKEGQNVTLSCEQNLNHDAMYWYRQDPGQGLRLIYYSQIVNDFQKGDIAEGYSVSREKKESFPLTVTSAQKNPTAFYLCASSAVSRGTGELFFGEGSRLTVL.

The gene calls are TRBV4-1 and TRBJ2-1; 12 nucleotides align to TRBD2. Trimming at V came to 4 bases and at J to 6 bases, leaving 4 bases not matched to a gene. Per germline, CDR1 MGHRA and CDR2 YSYEKL. CDR3 size: 15 residues. CDR3 DNA: TGCGCCAGCAGCCCGCGACTAGCGGGGGCCAATGAGCAGTTCTTC. The encoded protein is CASSPRLAGANEQFF.